Listed here is a single TCR beta chain. Its antigen specificity is not known. Per-base quality was not reported, and no clone a single base away is much larger than it. The data originate from a study of T cells after yellow fever vaccination (dated by TCRdb to between 2019 and 2020). Concerning the study at large: Libraries from fractions with low cell numbers were prepared with the SMART-Seq v4 Ultra Low Input RNA kit. To follow T-cell clones before and after primary and booster YFV17D yellow fever vaccination, bulk TCR alpha and beta repertoires were sequenced over time. Two healthy male donors made up the cohort, one aged 18 to 30 years and the other aged 30 to 40 years. Blood was drawn at multiple timepoints before and after primary and secondary immunization, with bulk PBMC replicates and cell subsets isolated.

The study at large found these results: The secondary T-cell response was weaker than the primary response but faster, peaking on day 5 instead of day 15. A small share of clonotypes occurred in both CD4 and CD8 compartments, likely arising from convergent recombination. Only a couple of donors were included in the study, so the extent to which the findings can be generalized is limited. After the booster, most clones that had expanded after primary vaccination were detected again (around 97% of CD4 and more than 80% of CD8), suggesting broad maintenance of memory. FACS-sorted repertoires could contain abundant contaminating clonotypes from the bulk population, so computational filtering was required.

The sample's treatment or condition label is to be understood as: live attenuated yellow fever vaccine strain. Two biological replicates of bulk PBMCs were collected at each blood-draw timepoint. A standard Ficoll-Paque protocol was used to isolate PBMCs from peripheral blood. TriZol was used to extract RNA from bulk PBMCs, from CD4 and CD8 fractions, and from dextramer-positive and dextramer-negative fractions. Sequencing instrument: Illumina NovaSeq 6000. TCR cDNA was made using 5'RACE template switching, a step that added a universal primer site and unique molecular identifiers. Priming for cDNA synthesis came from both the TCR alpha and TCR beta constant segments. Libraries were amplified in two PCR steps, with sample barcodes and sequencing adapters added in the second step. Sequencing of the libraries was done on either Illumina HiSeq 2500 (2x100 bp) or NovaSeq (2x150 bp). Per the source publication's procedure: Reads were demultiplexed and collapsed into UMI consensus sequences with MIGEC, and V(D)J alignment was performed with MiXCR. Vaccine-responding clonotypes were identified with edgeR using replicate PBMC samples, with FDR below 0.01 and a log2 fold change above 5 up to day 15 being required. CD4 or CD8 identity was assigned to each bulk clonotype according to whether the clonotype was present at higher abundance in the sequenced CD4 repertoire or the sequenced CD8 repertoire. TCRdb trimmed public reads at Q25 via fastp, called clones via MiXCR and kept in-frame beta chains. One record per CDR3 amino acid sequence lists the most common genes and DNA. For this entry, the V and J calls and clone size follow TCRdb and not the study's own pipeline. Within this sample are hundreds of thousands of distinct CDR3 sequences, with approximately 18% of them counted one time only. 18% of the sample goes to the ten largest clones.

This sequence originates from a man aged 18 to 30 who received the YFV17D yellow fever vaccine. The sequencing used PBMCs, collected before the yellow fever booster vaccination.

The DNA sequence is as follows: TGTGCCACCTCTGGGGCCTATGGCTACACCTTC. This is translated as CATSGAYGYTF. This chain is built from TRBV6-5 and TRBJ1-2; the D gene is perhaps TRBD1, from 5 matching bases. Sequences MNHEY (CDR1) and SVGAGI (CDR2) are obtained from the germline V gene. From its cysteine to its phenylalanine, the CDR3 spans 11 amino acids. Only the CDR3 DNA stays, 33 bases, in frame from base 1. The junction carries 10 bases between V and J, which are trimmed by 10 bases and 4 bases respectively.